The clone carrying this TCR beta chain was seen at least ten times. TCRdb re-called the PCR reads with MiXCR, one entry per CDR3 protein. Among over 600,000 distinct CDR3 sequences, approximately 20% were seen once, and the ten largest hold roughly 0.9%. This sample is part of a study of molecular identifiers for immune sequencing clone quantification. This CDR3 is built from 14 residues. Between the trimmed V and J ends, which lost 3 bases and 4 bases, there was a span of 15 bases. Germline V gene data show CDR1 as SQVTM and CDR2 as ANQGSEA. The origin of this receptor is a human donor in good health. Some libraries in this study had Jurkat cell RNA spiked in. The sample taken for sequencing was naive CD8+ T cells from blood, with Jurkat cell RNA spiked in. Subset meaning: FACS-sorted CD8+CD4-CCR7+CD45RA+ naive T cells. The V call is TRBV29-1, the J call TRBJ1-2; D gene uncertain. CDR3 sequence (DNA): TGCAGCGTTGATAGGGAGCGACGGAGCTATGGCTACACCTTC. Amino acid sequence: CSVDRERRSYGYTF.